The 28 T cell receptor beta chains reported below all come from one sample, sequenced in a study of blood T cell repertoires in COVID-19. Data came from immunoSEQ multiplex PCR; TCRdb stores just in-frame clones and leaves some out. The sample has 200,000 to 250,000 clones, about 82% seen once; the top ten hold 2.4%. The sample taken for sequencing was peripheral blood. The receptor set was obtained from a woman in her seventies with COVID-19, enrolled during active disease.

This chain uses TRBV6-5 with TRBJ2-7, with D possibly matching TRBD1 (7 bases). Germline V gene sequence: CDR1 MNHEY, CDR2 SVGAGI. This CDR3 has 15 residues. V gave up 0 bases and J gave up 5 bases, with 14 bases separating them. CDR3 DNA: TGTGCCAGCAGTTACTCAGGAGGGGGCGCCCACGAGCAGTACTTC. This encodes CASSYSGGGAHEQYF.

This chain uses TRBV4-1 with TRBJ1-1, with D possibly TRBD1 on 6 matching bases. This CDR3 spans 16 amino acids. Per the germline V gene, CDR1 is MGHRA and CDR2 is YSYEKL. The V and J ends lost 1 base and 6 bases respectively, with 18 bases between them. This CDR3 reads CASSQVQGWGGAEAFF. In nucleotides, the CDR3 is TGCGCCAGCAGCCAAGTACAGGGTTGGGGTGGCGCTGAAGCTTTCTTT.

J is TRBJ2-7 and V is TRBV7-2; D perhaps matches TRBD1 (5 bases). Germline CDR1 and CDR2: SGHTA and FQGNSA. Between the trimmed V and J ends, which lost 1 base and 0 bases, there was a span of 7 bases. The CDR3 totals 14 residues. The CDR3, as DNA: TGTGCCAGCAGCTTAGACAGGTACTCCTACGAGCAGTACTTC. It is translated as CASSLDRYSYEQYF. Drawing the rest from reference TRBV7-2 and TRBJ2-7, the complete variable domain is GAGVSQSPSNKVTEKGKDVELRCDPISGHTALYWYRQSLGQGLEFLIYFQGNSAPDKSGLPSDRFSAERTGGSVSTLTIQRTQQEDSAVYLCASSLDRYSYEQYFGPGTRLTVT.

This chain uses TRBV27 with TRBJ2-1; TRBD1 matches 8 bases. The CDR3 is 16 amino acids. V lost 6 bases, J lost 4 bases, and 11 bases stayed unmatched. Germline V lookup: CDR1 MNHEY, CDR2 SMNVEV (reference sequence). Written as DNA, the CDR3 is TGTGCCAGCAGCTTACGAGCTCGGACAGGGTACAATGAGCAGTTCTTC. Protein: CASSLRARTGYNEQFF.

The chain employs TRBV11-3 and TRBJ1-5; no definite D call. The CDR3 consists of 13 residues. CDR1 is SGHNT, CDR2 YENEEA, per germline. V was pared by 1 base and J by 4 bases, with 5 bases between. For the CDR3, the DNA is TGTGCCAGCAGCTTAGTAACTAATCAGCCCCAGCATTTT. This gives the protein CASSLVTNQPQHF.

This chain uses TRBV7-2 with TRBJ2-7, with 7 bases fitting TRBD1. Losses at the gene ends were 3 bases for V and 6 bases for J; bases not matched to a gene: 8. CDR3 length: 14 residues. Per the germline V gene, CDR1 is SGHTA and CDR2 is FQGNSA. The CDR3 nucleotides are TGTGCCAGCAGCTTTCAACAGGGGACGGGCGAGCAGTACTTC. It codes for CASSFQQGTGEQYF.

The V call is TRBV6-4, the J call TRBJ1-2; 7 bases align to TRBD1. V shed 2 bases, J shed 8 bases, and the junction held 11 bases outside the gene matches. Germline CDR1 and CDR2: MRHNA and SNTAGT. This CDR3 is 15 amino acids long. Written as DNA, the CDR3 is TGTGCCAGCAGTGACACCCCCGAGGGGGCTCGAGGCTACACCTTC. Translation: CASSDTPEGARGYTF.

The rearrangement joins TRBV3-1 (or the pseudogene TRBV3-2) to TRBJ2-7, with no clear D. From germline, CDR1 is LGHDT and CDR2 YNNKEL (reference sequence). Deletions cut 1 base from V and 7 bases from J, with 11 bases between. The CDR3 length is 13 residues. The CDR3 sequence: CASSQASVQEQYF. The DNA of the CDR3 is TGTGCCAGCAGCCAAGCCTCCGTGCAGGAGCAGTACTTC.

V and J are TRBV19 and TRBJ2-3; TRBD1 agrees at 9 bases. The CDR3 totals 15 residues. Germline V gives CDR1 LNHDA, CDR2 SQIVND (reference sequence). Losses at the gene ends were 9 bases for V and 0 bases for J; bases not matched to a gene: 7. CDR3: CASTKQGASTDTQYF. The DNA of the CDR3 is TGTGCCAGCACAAAACAGGGGGCAAGCACAGATACGCAGTATTTT.

The chain combines TRBV5-4 with TRBJ1-2; 12 positions match TRBD1. This CDR3 region has 16 residues. In germline, CDR1 is SGHNT, CDR2 YYREEE (reference sequence). Trimming at V came to 4 bases and at J to 5 bases, leaving 9 bases not matched to a gene. CDR3 coding DNA: TGTGCCAGCAGCCCAGGTGGGACAGGGGGCTTGTATGGCTACACCTTC. Its protein is CASSPGGTGGLYGYTF.

The rearrangement uses TRBV29-1 and TRBJ2-2; D possibly corresponds to TRBD2 (7 bases). The CDR3 extends over 15 amino acids. Trimming took off 0 bases at V and 7 bases at J, with 15 bases between the two ends. CDR1 and CDR2 from the germline V gene are SQVTM and ANQGSEA. The CDR3, as DNA: TGCAGCGTTGAAGATCGACGGGGGGCCGGCGGGGAGCTGTTTTTT. It is translated as CSVEDRRGAGGELFF.

CDR3 protein: CASSGEGRGKYF. The CDR3 nucleotides read TGTGCCAGTAGTGGAGAGGGCCGGGGGAAGTACTTC. The chain combines TRBV19 with TRBJ2-7, with D tentatively TRBD2 (6 bases). V lost 5 bases, J lost 11 bases, and 16 bases lay in between. The CDR3 runs to 12 residues. Germline-derived CDR1 and CDR2 are LNHDA and SQIVND (reference sequence).

The CDR3 spells CASSLWTAGVEAFF. In nucleotides, the CDR3 is TGTGCCAGCAGCTTATGGACAGCTGGAGTTGAAGCTTTCTTT. This chain joins TRBV13 and TRBJ1-1; a weak D match, TRBD1 (6 bases). Germline CDR1 is PRHDT and CDR2 is FYEKMQ (reference sequence). Trimming pared 2 bases from V and 7 bases from J, leaving 14 bases between. The CDR3 covers 14 residues.

The V gene is TRBV5-8, the J gene TRBJ2-5; tentative D call: TRBD1 (6 bases). This CDR3 spans 14 amino acids. Germline values: CDR1 SGHTS, CDR2 YDEGEE. Between the trimmed V and J ends, which lost 4 bases and 2 bases, there was a span of 12 bases. DNA of the CDR3: TGTGCCAGCAGCGGGGGACATTTACAAGAGACCCAGTACTTC. The encoded protein is CASSGGHLQETQYF.

This chain connects TRBV7-2 to TRBJ1-6, with D unresolved. The V gene lost 5 bases and the J gene lost 3 bases, with 5 bases spanning the gap. Germline assignment: CDR1 SGHTA and CDR2 FQGNSA. This CDR3 is built from 13 residues. CDR3 loop: CASSPLYNSPLHF. The CDR3 DNA follows: TGTGCCAGCAGCCCCCTCTATAATTCACCCCTCCACTTT.

J is TRBJ2-7 and V is TRBV19, with D perhaps TRBD1 (5 bases). Germline CDR1 reads LNHDA; CDR2 reads SQIVND (reference sequence). V dropped 4 bases and J dropped 4 bases, with 11 bases sitting between them. This CDR3 comprises 13 residues. For the CDR3, the DNA is TGTGCCAGTAGTACCCTGCCAGGGTACGAGCAGTACTTC. This gives the protein CASSTLPGYEQYF.

V and J are TRBV4-2 and TRBJ1-1; D might be TRBD1 (5 bases). Germline CDR1 LGHNA, CDR2 YNFKEQ. The CDR3 contains 17 residues. V lost 4 bases and J lost 1, with 19 bases in between. CDR3 amino acids: CASSPTTQAPGNTEAFF. The CDR3, as DNA: TGTGCCAGCAGCCCCACGACACAGGCTCCGGGGAACACTGAAGCTTTCTTT.

The chain recombines TRBV7-3 with TRBJ2-1; 8 bases fit TRBD2. Germline CDR1 SGHTA, CDR2 FQGTGA. V was clipped by 1 base and J by 8 bases; unmatched bases: 7. The CDR3 has 15 residues. The chain's CDR3 is CASSLRAGGRDEQFF. CDR3 nucleotides: TGTGCCAGCAGCTTAAGGGCGGGAGGTAGGGATGAGCAGTTCTTC.

The chain recombines TRBV29-1 with TRBJ2-1; TRBD2 agrees at 10 bases. V was clipped by 3 bases and J by 9 bases; unmatched bases: 17. CDR3 length: 17 residues. CDR1 is SQVTM and CDR2 is ANQGSEA in the germline V gene. This chain's CDR3 is CSVDGLAGETGWSEQFF. The CDR3 DNA reads TGCAGCGTTGATGGGCTAGCGGGGGAGACAGGGTGGAGTGAGCAGTTCTTC.

The chain combines TRBV11-3 with TRBJ2-4, with TRBD2 as a possible D gene (5 bases). The germline V gene encodes CDR1 SGHNT and CDR2 YENEEA. The ends were cut back, 3 bases at V and 6 bases at J, with 9 bases in the middle. CDR3 size: 13 residues. The CDR3 DNA follows: TGTGCCAGCAGCTTCCCCGGGGTAAACATTCAGTACTTC. Its protein is CASSFPGVNIQYF. The entire variable domain, with the rest obtained from reference TRBV11-3 and TRBJ2-4, is as follows: EAGVVQSPRYKIIEKKQPVAFWCNPISGHNTLYWYLQNLGQGPELLIRYENEEAVDDSQLPKDRFSAERLKGVDSTLKIQPAELGDSAVYLCASSFPGVNIQYFGAGTRLSVL.

CDR3 in DNA: TGTGCCAGCAGCCCCGACAGCGCTTCCAATCAGCCCCAGCATTTT. Translation gives CASSPDSASNQPQHF. The rearrangement joins TRBV7-2 to TRBJ1-5, with D perhaps TRBD1 (5 bases). Germline V gene sequence: CDR1 SGHTA, CDR2 FQGNSA. This CDR3 spans 15 amino acids. Trimming took 5 bases from V and 3 from J, leaving 14 bases between them.

The chain recombines TRBV4-1 with TRBJ1-6; 7 nucleotides align to TRBD1. The germline CDR1 and CDR2 sequences are MGHRA and YSYEKL. This CDR3 comprises 17 residues. The V and J ends lost 0 bases and 10 bases, in that order; junction bases with no gene match: 12. CDR3 sequence reads: CASSQDARDRVSSPLHF. The CDR3 DNA reads as TGCGCCAGCAGCCAAGATGCAAGAGACAGGGTATCCTCACCCCTCCACTTT.

The chain carries TRBV11-1 and TRBJ2-7; TRBD2 aligns across 11 bases. J gave up 6 bases and V 5 bases, and 9 bases lay outside the gene matches. Germline V gene sequence: CDR1 SGHAT, CDR2 FQDESV (reference sequence). CDR3 length: 15 amino acids. The CDR3 DNA reads as TGTGCCAGCAGCCCAAGACTAGCGGGGACGGGCGAGCAGTACTTC. Translating it yields CASSPRLAGTGEQYF.

The chain combines TRBV4-2 with TRBJ2-1; D may be TRBD1 (6 bases). The CDR3 extends over 16 amino acids. Germline CDR1 is LGHNA and CDR2 is YNFKEQ. V shed 1 base and J shed 7 bases, with 17 bases lying between them. The CDR3: CASSQAESIGTNEQFF. The DNA for the CDR3 is TGTGCCAGCAGCCAAGCTGAATCTATCGGGACAAATGAGCAGTTCTTC.

The chain employs TRBV6-6 and TRBJ1-6; 10 bases agree with TRBD1. The CDR3 spans 15 residues. Germline-derived CDR1 and CDR2 are MNHNY and SVGAGI (reference sequence). V was pared by 4 bases and J by 10 bases, with 7 bases of the junction left unmatched. CDR3 loop: CASSLTGTGESPLHF. The CDR3 DNA sequence: TGTGCCAGCAGTTTAACCGGGACAGGGGAATCACCCCTCCACTTT.

The rearrangement links TRBV3-1 (or the pseudogene TRBV3-2) to TRBJ1-3; D is unclear. This CDR3 contains 13 residues. Germline V gives CDR1 LGHDT, CDR2 YNNKEL (reference sequence). V was cut by 1 base and J by 4 bases, with 5 bases left in between. The chain's CDR3 is CASSQGRGNTIYF. The DNA for the CDR3 is TGTGCCAGCAGCCAAGGGAGGGGAAACACCATATATTTT.

The rearrangement joins TRBV7-9 to TRBJ2-2; D call uncertain. Trimming pared 3 bases from V and 0 bases from J, leaving 8 bases between. CDR1 and CDR2 from the germline V gene are SEHNR and FQNEAQ (reference sequence). The CDR3 covers 15 residues. The CDR3: CASSFLGANTGELFF. The CDR3 DNA sequence: TGTGCCAGCAGCTTCCTCGGAGCGAACACCGGGGAGCTGTTTTTT.

This clone came up once. The chain is built from TRBV7-2 and TRBJ1-1; no firm D call. Looked up from germline, CDR1 is SGHTA and CDR2 is FQGNSA. The CDR3 spans 13 residues. Deletions cut 5 bases from V and 8 bases from J, with 15 bases between. This CDR3 is CASSQGITREAFF. The CDR3 coding sequence is TGTGCCAGCAGCCAAGGTATCACCAGGGAAGCTTTCTTT.